A single sample gave rise to the 31 T cell receptor beta chains below, sequenced in a study of blood T cell repertoires in COVID-19. Sequenced by immunoSEQ multiplex PCR; TCRdb stores in-frame clones only, minus some. This sample has 150,000 to 200,000 clones, with roughly 87% found just once. The sequenced material came from PBMCs or T cells enriched from blood (not recorded which). The receptor source for this set is a human donor with acute COVID-19. The donor label of this sample is uncertain.

The J gene is TRBJ1-2, the V gene TRBV6-5; maybe TRBD1 (5 bases). Trimming removed 2 bases at V and 7 bases at J, with 17 bases between. Germline V gene data show CDR1 as MNHEY and CDR2 as SVGAGI. This CDR3 has 15 amino acids. The DNA for the CDR3 is TGTGCCAGCAGTTACGAAGCCAGGGATAAAGGTGGCTACACCTTC. Residues: CASSYEARDKGGYTF.

This rearrangement joins TRBV19 to TRBJ1-1; D gene ambiguous. The CDR3 covers 13 residues. V was trimmed by 7 bases and J by 5 bases, leaving 14 bases between them. Per the germline V gene, CDR1 is LNHDA and CDR2 is SQIVND (reference sequence). The CDR3 here is CASTRSGRTEAFF. The CDR3 nucleotides are TGTGCCAGTACTCGGTCCGGGAGGACTGAAGCTTTCTTT. The entire variable domain, with the rest obtained from reference TRBV19 and TRBJ1-1, is as follows: DGGITQSPKYLFRKEGQNVTLSCEQNLNHDAMYWYRQDPGQGLRLIYYSQIVNDFQKGDIAEGYSVSREKKESFPLTVTSAQKNPTAFYLCASTRSGRTEAFFGQGTRLTVV.

This clone was detected a few times. The V gene is TRBV24-1, the J gene TRBJ2-5; D gene ambiguous. Germline V gives CDR1 KGHDR, CDR2 SFDVKD. Deletions cut 0 bases from V and 5 bases from J, with 3 bases between. CDR3 length equals 12 residues. The CDR3 region is CATSDLEETQYF. Here the CDR3 DNA reads TGTGCCACCAGTGATTTGGAGGAGACCCAGTACTTC.

This chain joins TRBV9 and TRBJ2-1; 8 nucleotides agree with TRBD1. Germline V gives CDR1 SGDLS, CDR2 YYNGEE. CDR3 length: 16 residues. Trimming took 3 bases from V and 8 from J; bases not matched to a gene: 13. The CDR3 nucleotides read TGTGCCAGCAGCGCCGTTGGACAGGGAAAGTCGGATGAGCAGTTCTTC. Translation gives CASSAVGQGKSDEQFF.

V and J are TRBV20-1 and TRBJ1-2, with unresolved D. The V and J ends lost 5 bases and 3 bases respectively, with 7 bases between them. CDR1 is DFQATT and CDR2 is SNEGSKA in the germline V gene (reference sequence). This CDR3 region has 11 residues. Here the CDR3 reads CSASSYYGYTF. The CDR3 coding sequence is TGCAGTGCTTCGTCCTACTATGGCTACACCTTC.

The chain joins TRBV10-3 to TRBJ1-5, with D unclear. Germline loops: CDR1 ENHRY, CDR2 SYGVKD. This CDR3 contains 14 residues. The ends were cut back, 5 bases at V and 8 bases at J, with 16 bases in the middle. The CDR3 reads CAISPGSEGEPQHF. As DNA, the CDR3 is TGTGCCATCAGTCCGGGGTCAGAGGGCGAGCCCCAGCATTTT.

The rearrangement links TRBV19 to TRBJ1-3, with no clear D. In germline, CDR1 is LNHDA, CDR2 SQIVND (reference sequence). This CDR3 comprises 15 residues. V lost 5 bases, J lost 0 bases, and 11 bases lay in between. CDR3 sequence reads: CASSLYGGSGNTIYF. DNA of the CDR3: TGTGCCAGTAGTTTATACGGCGGCTCTGGAAACACCATATATTTT.

V and J are TRBV2 and TRBJ2-3; D might be TRBD2 (8 bases). The CDR3 contains 14 residues. The V and J ends lost 8 bases and 5 bases respectively, with 17 bases between them. Germline V gene data show CDR1 as SNHLY and CDR2 as FYNNEI. The CDR3 spells CASFSGTVQDTQYF. CDR3 coding DNA: TGTGCCAGCTTTAGCGGGACAGTTCAAGATACGCAGTATTTT.

This clone appeared once. The chain links TRBV5-1 to TRBJ2-3, with 8 bases aligning to TRBD2. V gave up 3 bases and J gave up 2 bases; unmatched junction bases: 8. CDR1 is SGHRS, CDR2 YFSETQ, per germline. The CDR3 has 16 amino acids. CDR3 sequence (DNA): TGCGCCAGCAGCTCACAAAGCGGGGGTAACACAGATACGCAGTATTTT. Translated, it gives CASSSQSGGNTDTQYF.

The chain employs TRBV19 and TRBJ2-7, with TRBD1 identical over 10 bases. CDR3 length equals 14 residues. The germline V gene encodes CDR1 LNHDA and CDR2 SQIVND (reference sequence). The trim removed 3 bases at V and 7 bases at J, leaving 6 bases unmatched. The CDR3 nucleotides are TGTGCCAGTAGTATTATGGGACAGGGGAAAGAGCAGTACTTC. Protein sequence: CASSIMGQGKEQYF. The full variable domain, in which reference TRBV19 and TRBJ2-7 provide the parts outside the CDR3, is DGGITQSPKYLFRKEGQNVTLSCEQNLNHDAMYWYRQDPGQGLRLIYYSQIVNDFQKGDIAEGYSVSREKKESFPLTVTSAQKNPTAFYLCASSIMGQGKEQYFGPGTRLTVT.

The chain couples TRBV12-3 or TRBV12-4 to TRBJ1-1; perhaps TRBD1 as D (5 bases). The CDR3 extends over 13 amino acids. Trimming shortened V by 2 bases and J by 6 bases, and 10 bases separated the two germline ends. The CDR3 protein is CASSLNQGAEAFF. The CDR3 nucleotides are TGTGCCAGCAGTTTAAATCAGGGTGCTGAAGCTTTCTTT.

V and J are TRBV29-1 and TRBJ1-2; a weak D match, TRBD1 (5 bases). The CDR3 is made up of 11 amino acids. Germline CDR1 is SQVTM and CDR2 is ANQGSEA. CDR3 nucleotides: TGCAGGATTGACGGGGGCTATGGCTACACCTTC. Protein sequence: CRIDGGYGYTF.

In this sample, this clone turned up once. The chain has TRBV10-3 and TRBJ2-3, with D possibly matching TRBD1 (6 bases). This CDR3 has 15 amino acids. Between the trimmed V and J ends, which lost 6 bases and 2 bases, there was a span of 15 bases. Germline CDR1 ENHRY, CDR2 SYGVKD. CDR3 protein: CAIRKGTGPTDTQYF. DNA for the CDR3: TGTGCCATCAGGAAGGGAACAGGGCCCACAGATACGCAGTATTTT.

The J gene is TRBJ1-3, the V gene TRBV13; perhaps TRBD1 as D (6 bases). V was cut by 4 bases and J by 4 bases, with 11 bases left in between. Germline lookup yields CDR1 PRHDT and CDR2 FYEKMQ (reference sequence). This CDR3 has 14 amino acids. CDR3 region: CASSSPRGGNTIYF. The CDR3 nucleotides read TGTGCCAGCAGCTCTCCAAGGGGGGGAAACACCATATATTTT.

The chain uses TRBV7-2 and TRBJ2-5; possibly TRBD1 for D (5 bases). This CDR3 spans 13 amino acids. Trimming removed 1 base from V and 6 bases from J, with 9 bases in between. Germline V CDR1 and CDR2: SGHTA, FQGNSA. The CDR3 region is CASSLEQDQTQYF. The CDR3 DNA follows: TGTGCCAGCAGCTTAGAACAGGATCAGACCCAGTACTTC.

The chain uses TRBV6-5 and TRBJ2-7, with 8 bases fitting TRBD2. CDR3 length: 15 residues. V was clipped by 6 bases and J by 1 base; unmatched bases: 8. CDR1 is MNHEY and CDR2 is SVGAGI in the germline V gene. The CDR3 DNA sequence: TGTGCCAGCAGGTCATCAGCGGGAGCTTCCTACGAGCAGTACTTC. Translating gives CASRSSAGASYEQYF.

This sequence joins TRBV11-2 and TRBJ2-7, with TRBD1 matching over 9 bases. Germline V gene lookup returns CDR1 SGHAT and CDR2 FQNNGV. Trimming cost V 3 bases and J 4 bases; bases outside gene matches: 1. The CDR3 sequence is 13 residues long. CDR3 region: CASSFGQGYEQYF. In DNA form, the CDR3 reads TGTGCCAGCAGCTTCGGACAGGGGTACGAGCAGTACTTC.

This clone was seen more than once but under ten times. The chain recombines TRBV24-1 with TRBJ1-2; D remains ambiguous. The germline V and J ends were trimmed by 1 base and 10 bases, with 6 bases remaining between them. This CDR3 has 11 residues. Germline V gene lookup returns CDR1 KGHDR and CDR2 SFDVKD. The CDR3 protein is CATSDLEDYTF. The CDR3 DNA is TGTGCCACCAGTGATTTAGAGGACTACACCTTC.

CDR3 loop: CASFSRLGRLTYEQYF. Written as DNA, the CDR3 is TGTGCCAGCTTCTCCCGCCTGGGGCGGCTAACCTACGAGCAGTACTTC. The V gene is TRBV9, the J gene TRBJ2-7; D is perhaps TRBD1 (5 bases). Per the germline V gene, CDR1 is SGDLS and CDR2 is YYNGEE. The germline V and J ends were trimmed by 7 bases and 2 bases, with 22 bases remaining between them. This CDR3 is built from 16 residues.

V is TRBV9 and J is TRBJ2-3; D possibly corresponds to TRBD2 (6 bases). This CDR3 is built from 14 residues. Germline V gene lookup returns CDR1 SGDLS and CDR2 YYNGEE. Trimming cost V 0 bases and J 2 bases, with 7 bases left between them. The CDR3 is CASSVGGVTDTQYF. The CDR3 DNA reads as TGTGCCAGCAGCGTAGGCGGGGTCACAGATACGCAGTATTTT.

The gene calls are TRBV4-1 and TRBJ1-1; 7 bases fit TRBD1. Trimming took 5 bases from V and 0 from J; bases not matched to a gene: 15. Germline V gives CDR1 MGHRA, CDR2 YSYEKL. This CDR3 has 18 amino acids. CDR3 residues: CASSLRKGARSMNTEAFF. CDR3 DNA sequence: TGCGCCAGCAGCTTGCGTAAGGGGGCCCGGAGTATGAACACTGAAGCTTTCTTT.

The chain carries TRBV18 and TRBJ2-3; no firm D call. The CDR3 is made up of 13 amino acids. Germline assignment: CDR1 KGHSH and CDR2 LQKENI. The V end was cut by 6 bases, the J end by 1 base, with 8 bases between. CDR3: CASSLQGTDTQYF. The CDR3, as DNA: TGTGCCAGCTCTCTCCAGGGCACAGATACGCAGTATTTT.

V gene TRBV7-9 combines with J gene TRBJ2-5; 10 bases are a match to TRBD2. CDR1 and CDR2 from the germline V gene are SEHNR and FQNEAQ (reference sequence). This CDR3 has 16 residues. Unmatched junction bases numbered 6, after V lost 1 base and J lost 4 bases. The CDR3 protein is CASSLERGGAGETQYF. The CDR3 DNA sequence: TGTGCCAGCAGCTTAGAGCGGGGGGGCGCAGGAGAGACCCAGTACTTC.

J is TRBJ2-2 and V is TRBV24-1; possible D gene TRBD2, 7 bases. Germline V gives CDR1 KGHDR, CDR2 SFDVKD. The CDR3 is 16 amino acids. V was trimmed by 4 bases and J by 7 bases, leaving 18 bases between them. The CDR3 DNA follows: TGTGCCACCAGTGACCCCGGGACACCGGGAGGCGGGGAGCTGTTTTTT. Its translation is CATSDPGTPGGGELFF.

This clone has a single count. The chain carries TRBV7-3 and TRBJ1-1; 9 bases line up with TRBD1. The J segment lost 1 base and the V segment lost 6 bases, leaving 6 bases of the junction unmatched. The CDR3 contains 15 residues. The germline gives CDR1 SGHTA, CDR2 FQGTGA. The CDR3 spells CASRPPGQGNTEAFF. CDR3 DNA sequence: TGTGCCAGCAGGCCCCCGGGACAGGGGAACACTGAAGCTTTCTTT.

The chain employs TRBV18 and TRBJ1-4; D is undetermined. The germline gives CDR1 KGHSH, CDR2 LQKENI. The CDR3 is 15 residues long. Trimming pared 2 bases from V and 0 bases from J, leaving 7 bases between. CDR3 nucleotides: TGTGCCAGCTCACCAAGGACTTCAACTAATGAAAAACTGTTTTTT. This sequence encodes CASSPRTSTNEKLFF. Using reference TRBV18 and TRBJ1-4 for the parts outside the CDR3, the full variable domain is NAGVMQNPRHLVRRRGQEARLRCSPMKGHSHVYWYRQLPEEGLKFMVYLQKENIIDESGMPKERFSAEFPKEGPSILRIQQVVRGDSAAYFCASSPRTSTNEKLFFGSGTQLSVL.

The gene calls are TRBV30 and TRBJ2-7, with D possibly being TRBD2 (5 bases). The CDR3 sequence is 14 residues long. Trimming shortened V by 2 bases and J by 3 bases, and 14 bases separated the two germline ends. Germline assignment: CDR1 GTSNPN and CDR2 SVGIG (reference sequence). In nucleotides, the CDR3 is TGTGCCTGGAGTCCGGGCCCCGGGGACTACGAGCAGTACTTC. As protein: CAWSPGPGDYEQYF. Together with reference TRBV30 and TRBJ2-7, the CDR3 gives the full variable domain: SQTIHQWPATLVQPVGSPLSLECTVEGTSNPNLYWYRQAAGRGLQLLFYSVGIGQISSEVPQNLSASRPQDRQFILSSKKLLLSDSGFYLCAWSPGPGDYEQYFGPGTRLTVT.

This chain links TRBV11-2 with TRBJ2-3; tentative D call: TRBD1 (5 bases). Between the trimmed V and J ends, which lost 1 base and 5 bases, there was a span of 10 bases. CDR3 length equals 14 residues. The germline V gene encodes CDR1 SGHAT and CDR2 FQNNGV. The CDR3 nucleotides are TGTGCCAGCAGCTTAGTTAGGGGCGGAGATACGCAGTATTTT. This translates into CASSLVRGGDTQYF.

The rearrangement links TRBV10-1 to TRBJ2-2; 8 bases agree with TRBD1. CDR1 is WNHNN, CDR2 SYGVQD, per germline (reference sequence). Unmatched junction bases numbered 5, after V lost 0 bases and J lost 5 bases. There are 16 residues in the CDR3. The chain's CDR3 is CASSESGQGRTGELFF. CDR3 nucleotide sequence: TGCGCCAGCAGTGAGTCTGGACAGGGACGAACCGGGGAGCTGTTTTTT.

This rearrangement joins TRBV7-2 to TRBJ1-1; 8 bases agree with TRBD1. CDR3 size: 13 residues. After removal of 3 bases from V and 4 bases from J, the junction contained 1 base not matched to a gene. Germline V CDR1 and CDR2: SGHTA, FQGNSA. The CDR3 loop reads CASSFDRGTEAFF. As DNA, the CDR3 is TGTGCCAGCAGCTTCGACAGGGGCACTGAAGCTTTCTTT.

J is TRBJ2-7 and V is TRBV5-6; D is perhaps TRBD1 (7 bases). Deletions cut 4 bases from V and 2 bases from J, with 19 bases between. CDR3 length: 16 residues. Germline CDR1 and CDR2: SGHDT and YYEEEE. The CDR3 here is CASSRRGTAITYEQYF. The CDR3, as DNA: TGTGCCAGCAGCCGGAGGGGGACAGCAATAACCTACGAGCAGTACTTC.